This TCR beta chain is from a study of CD8 T cells in Susac syndrome. TEMRA cells were enriched by FACS, while CD8+ and CD4+ T cells were obtained through a negative isolation that was performed magnetically. The RNA, about 0.5 to 1 ug, was put through reverse transcription using random hexamers. Each CDR3 protein gets one entry after TCRdb re-called the immunoSEQ multiplex PCR reads with MiXCR. The sample consists of approximately 150,000 distinct CDR3 sequences, about 92% of them appearing once. This CDR3 has 15 residues. Trimming cost V 0 bases and J 10 bases, with 19 bases left between them. CDR1 DFQATT and CDR2 SNEGSKA come from the germline V gene (reference sequence).

The clonotype was recovered from a human donor in good health. V usage is TRBV20-1 and J usage is TRBJ2-1, with D possibly being TRBD2 (7 bases). Sequenced input: CD4+ T cells from PBMCs. CDR3 bases: TGCAGTGCTAGAGATCGTGGGGGGGGGACATGGGAGCAGTTCTTC. Residues: CSARDRGGGTWEQFF.